These 5 T cell receptor beta chains were sequenced from one sample in a study of blood T cell repertoires in COVID-19. Measured with immunoSEQ multiplex PCR; TCRdb has only the in-frame clones, and not every one. The sample holds under 350,000 clones, around 84% seen once. The specimen was peripheral blood. The receptors were gathered from a man between 65 and 79 years old with acute or convalescent COVID-19.

V is TRBV5-1 and J is TRBJ2-7, with 13 bases fitting TRBD2. Germline V lookup: CDR1 SGHRS, CDR2 YFSETQ. The CDR3 runs 16 residues. V gave up 4 bases and J gave up 4 bases; unmatched junction bases: 8. CDR3 amino acids: CASSIGLAGARYEQYF. The CDR3 nucleotides are TGCGCCAGCAGCATAGGACTAGCGGGGGCCCGGTACGAGCAGTACTTC.

A word on this clone: This same CDR3 is encoded by further DNA sequences in the sample. The V call is TRBV28, the J call TRBJ1-5; unclear D gene. CDR3 size: 12 residues. Germline V gene data show CDR1 as MDHEN and CDR2 as SYDVKM. Trimming stripped 2 bases from V and 6 bases from J, with 5 bases between. The CDR3 DNA reads TGTGCCAGCAGTTTAGGCGGTCAGCCCCAGCATTTT. The encoded protein is CASSLGGQPQHF.

The V call is TRBV9, the J call TRBJ2-1, with TRBD1 matching 7 bases. Trimming removed 3 bases from V and 6 bases from J; junction bases left unmatched: 6. CDR3 length: 14 amino acids. Germline V CDR1 and CDR2: SGDLS, YYNGEE. The CDR3 protein is CASSAGDSFNEQFF. The CDR3 DNA reads TGTGCCAGCAGCGCAGGGGACAGTTTCAATGAGCAGTTCTTC.

The table lists this clone with a count of one. This chain uses TRBV14 with TRBJ2-7; 7 nucleotides agree with TRBD2. The V gene end was trimmed by 1 base and the J gene end by 7 bases; junction bases not matched to a gene: 13. This CDR3 contains 16 residues. Germline loops: CDR1 SGHDN, CDR2 FVKESK. The CDR3 region has the DNA TGTGCCAGCAGCCAAGGGGGCCGGGGGGTTTTTCTTGAGCAGTACTTC. The encoded protein is CASSQGGRGVFLEQYF.

This chain links TRBV5-6 with TRBJ1-5; maybe TRBD1 (5 bases). This CDR3 spans 16 amino acids. With 0 bases removed from V and 0 bases from J, the gap between germline ends came to 10 bases. CDR1 is SGHDT and CDR2 is YYEEEE in the germline V gene. The CDR3 region is CASSLEQVGSNQPQHF. For the CDR3, the DNA is TGTGCCAGCAGCTTGGAACAGGTGGGTAGCAATCAGCCCCAGCATTTT.